This entry features one TCR beta chain sequence. This clonotype appeared a few times. The antigen it recognizes is unknown. Qualities for individual bases were not recorded, and no much larger clone is one base off. This sample stems from a study of CD8+CD57+ T cells in acquired aplastic anemia (dated by TCRdb to the late 2010s). With regard to the full study: Extracted DNA from sorted CD4+ and CD8+ cells averaged 3.2 ug, ranging from about 0.17 to 30 ug. For healthy donor samples, the average read count was about 9.9 million for CD4+ cells and roughly 12 million for CD8+ cells. Here is what the overall study found, with its caveats: Between patients and healthy controls, no significant difference in CD8+ Simpson's diversity was found (P=0.060). Around 28 CD8+ CDR3 sequences were found to be shared between patients and controls, but these sequences appeared to be highly expressed in patients and within the immunodominant clones of the patients.

From the germline V gene, CDR1 is SGHDT and CDR2 is YYEEEE. The CDR3 has 18 amino acids, counting the end cysteine and phenylalanine. Left in the record is the CDR3 DNA by itself, 54 bases read in frame from the first base. Trimming takes 3 bases from V and 1 base from J, and the germline ends sit 22 bases apart. The study deep-sequenced TCR repertoires of sorted CD4+ and CD8+ blood T cells from severe aplastic anemia patients and healthy subjects. Ficoll-Paque density gradient centrifugation was used to isolate peripheral blood mononuclear cells. Before DNA extraction, CD4+ and CD8+ T cells were sorted by FACS or by magnetic beads. Profiling of TCR beta VDJ combinations and CDR3 sequences used genomic DNA as the template. An Illumina HiSeq 2000 was used for TCR repertoire sequencing. On the authors' methods: Repertoires were assessed using TRBV/TRBJ rearrangement plots, CDR3 size and DJ length profiles, and Simpson's diversity index. The immunodominant clone was defined as the most abundant DNA sequence in deep sequencing data. CDR3 amino acid sequences were screened for sharing across subjects and were compared with published repertoires and the VDJdb database. TCRdb applied fastp at Q25 and MiXCR to the public reads, then kept only in-frame beta chains. Every entry covers one CDR3 protein and lists the most common genes and DNA from its rows. These V and J calls derive from TCRdb rather than the authors' analysis. The sample records around 150,000 distinct CDR3 sequences, 41% of which are singletons. The ten biggest clones cover less than 8.5% of the sample.

This TCR derives from a human donor in good health, serving as a control. Sequenced: sorted CD4+, CD8+, or CD8+CD57+ T cells (not recorded which) from PBMCs. The sequence joins TRBV5-6 to TRBJ1-2; the D gene assignment is ambiguous. The DNA sequence is TGTGCCAGCAGCTCCCGTTTCGTGGACGGCCCCGGTAACTATGGCTACACCTTC. Translated, this is CASSSRFVDGPGNYGYTF.